The clone carrying this T cell receptor (beta chain) was observed a handful of times. Its cognate antigen is unknown. This entry is derived from a study of T cell repertoires in cytomegalovirus infection. Study summary: It was the public TCR beta signatures that indicated both CMV infection and matching HLA type.

MiXCR, applied by TCRdb to the reads, yields one record per CDR3 protein. This sample has approximately 120,000 distinct CDR3 sequences, with more than 30% found just once. Germline CDR1 is SEHNR and CDR2 is FQNEAQ (reference sequence). The V and J ends lost 5 bases and 8 bases, in that order; junction bases with no gene match: 9. This CDR3 has 14 residues. Overall study results and limits: HLA-C-restricted CMV-specific TCR beta clonotypes were dominant in the ex vivo response.

Sequenced here: CD8+ T cells from cultured PBMCs, sampled from culture after CMV antigen stimulation. The chain links TRBV7-9 to TRBJ2-1; TRBD1 agrees at 7 bases. The sequence derives from a human donor in good health (CMV status not recorded). Some clones in this sample may be carry-over from other donors' samples. The CDR3 region is CASSPRTGLDEQFF. For the CDR3, the DNA is TGTGCCAGCAGCCCGCGGACAGGACTCGATGAGCAGTTCTTC. Full variable domain (remainder filled in from reference TRBV7-9 and TRBJ2-1): DTGVSQNPRHKITKRGQNVTFRCDPISEHNRLYWYRQTLGQGPEFLTYFQNEAQLEKSRLLSDRFSAERPKGSFSTLEIQRTEQGDSAMYLCASSPRTGLDEQFFGPGTRLTVL.